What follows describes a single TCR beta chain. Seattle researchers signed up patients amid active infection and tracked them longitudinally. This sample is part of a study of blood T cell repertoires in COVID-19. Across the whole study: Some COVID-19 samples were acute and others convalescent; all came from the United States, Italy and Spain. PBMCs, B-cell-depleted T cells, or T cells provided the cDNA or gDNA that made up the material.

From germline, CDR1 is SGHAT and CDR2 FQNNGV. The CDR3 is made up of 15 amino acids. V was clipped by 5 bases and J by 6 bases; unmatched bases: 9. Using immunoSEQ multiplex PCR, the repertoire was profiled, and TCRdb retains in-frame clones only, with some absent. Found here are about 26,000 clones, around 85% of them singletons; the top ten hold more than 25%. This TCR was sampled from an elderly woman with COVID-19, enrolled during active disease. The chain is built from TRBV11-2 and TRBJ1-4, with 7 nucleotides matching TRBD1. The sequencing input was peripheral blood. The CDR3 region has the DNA TGTGCCAGCAGCGCATCACAGGGGTTGGATGAAAAACTGTTTTTT. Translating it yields CASSASQGLDEKLFF. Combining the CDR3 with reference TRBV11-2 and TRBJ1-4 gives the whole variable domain EAGVAQSPRYKIIEKRQSVAFWCNPISGHATLYWYQQILGQGPKLLIQFQNNGVVDDSQLPKDRFSAERLKGVDSTLKIQPAKLEDSAVYLCASSASQGLDEKLFFGSGTQLSVL.